The 30 T cell receptor beta chains reported below all come from one sample, sequenced in a study of T cell clonotyping in hematopoietic cell transplantation. The protocol was immunoSEQ multiplex PCR, while the TCRdb copy is restricted to in-frame clones and leaves out a portion. The sample holds 9,000 or so clones, about 97% seen once. The sequenced sample was peripheral blood mononuclear cells, obtained 100 days after allogeneic stem cell transplant. Receptors originate from a male patient aged 60-69 years who had an allogeneic stem cell transplant from a related donor, so the T cells may come from the graft donor. Some clones in this sample may be carry-over from other donors' samples.

The CDR3 spells CASSRGTGELFF. In DNA form, the CDR3 reads TGTGCCAGCAGTCGAGGGACCGGGGAGCTGTTTTTT. This rearrangement joins TRBV28 to TRBJ2-2; a possible D gene is TRBD2 (5 bases). This CDR3 has 12 amino acids. The germline V gene encodes CDR1 MDHEN and CDR2 SYDVKM. Trimming left V 5 bases short and J 5 bases short, with 6 bases between.

This chain links TRBV5-1 with TRBJ2-6; D gene uncertain. Deletions cut 0 bases from V and 0 bases from J, with 10 bases between. Germline assignment: CDR1 SGHRS and CDR2 YFSETQ. This CDR3 region has 17 residues. DNA of the CDR3: TGCGCCAGCAGCTTGGCCCCAGGCACCTCTGGGGCCAACGTCCTGACTTTC. Translating gives CASSLAPGTSGANVLTF.

This chain joins TRBV28 and TRBJ1-1, with unresolved D. CDR1 and CDR2 from the germline V gene are MDHEN and SYDVKM. V was shortened by 7 bases and J by 1 base, with 7 bases between the two germline ends. The CDR3 is 12 residues long. This chain's CDR3 is CASNTANTEAFF. For the CDR3, the DNA is TGTGCCAGCAATACGGCGAACACTGAAGCTTTCTTT.

The rearrangement links TRBV19 to TRBJ1-2; TRBD1 might be the D (5 bases). Between the trimmed V and J ends, which lost 3 bases and 7 bases, there was a span of 15 bases. CDR1 is LNHDA and CDR2 is SQIVND in the germline V gene (reference sequence). This CDR3 has 14 residues. The CDR3 here is CASSMVGEERGYTF. The CDR3 DNA sequence: TGTGCCAGTAGTATGGTGGGGGAGGAGCGTGGCTACACCTTC.

The chain links TRBV19 to TRBJ2-3; D possibly uses TRBD1 or TRBD2 (6 bases each). The CDR3 has 19 amino acids. With 5 bases removed from V and 0 bases from J, the gap between germline ends came to 24 bases. Germline CDR1 LNHDA, CDR2 SQIVND (reference sequence). CDR3 DNA sequence: TGTGCCAGTAGTGGATCCCCCAAGGGGGGACACCCTAGCACAGATACGCAGTATTTT. Amino acids: CASSGSPKGGHPSTDTQYF.

The chain employs TRBV29-1 and TRBJ2-7, with D possibly TRBD1 on 6 matching bases. Germline CDR1 and CDR2: SQVTM and ANQGSEA. The CDR3 spans 16 residues. V was clipped by 4 bases and J by 0 bases, with 19 bases between them. In DNA form, the CDR3 reads TGCAGCGTTGGGGGAGCGTTGGGGGCCCCCTCCTACGAGCAGTACTTC. It encodes CSVGGALGAPSYEQYF.

The chain has TRBV5-1 and TRBJ1-4; maybe TRBD1 (6 bases). Looked up from germline, CDR1 is SGHRS and CDR2 is YFSETQ. This CDR3 contains 15 residues. Trimming took off 0 bases at V and 3 bases at J, with 9 bases between the two ends. The chain's CDR3 is CASSLGEGANEKLFF. CDR3 DNA: TGCGCCAGCAGCTTGGGCGAGGGGGCTAATGAAAAACTGTTTTTT.

The chain combines TRBV5-5 with TRBJ2-3, with TRBD1 matching over 9 bases. V shed 0 bases, J shed 4 bases, and the junction held 9 bases outside the gene matches. The germline gives CDR1 SGHKS, CDR2 YYEKEE (reference sequence). The CDR3 is made up of 17 amino acids. The CDR3 loop is CASSLDGDRVMSDTQYF. CDR3 bases: TGTGCCAGCAGCTTGGATGGGGACAGGGTAATGTCAGATACGCAGTATTTT. Full variable domain (outside the CDR3, taken from reference TRBV5-5 and TRBJ2-3): DAGVTQSPTHLIKTRGQQVTLRCSPISGHKSVSWYQQVLGQGPQFIFQYYEKEERGRGNFPDRFSARQFPNYSSELNVNALLLGDSALYLCASSLDGDRVMSDTQYFGPGTRLTVL.

The rearrangement links TRBV6-5 to TRBJ1-6, with D uncertain. Germline V gives CDR1 MNHEY, CDR2 SVGAGI. Between the trimmed V and J ends, which lost 4 bases and 7 bases, there was a span of 17 bases. This CDR3 is built from 16 residues. CDR3 sequence: CASSSLVGGRNSPLHF. The CDR3, as DNA: TGTGCCAGCAGTTCCCTCGTTGGAGGGAGGAATTCACCCCTCCACTTT.

The chain couples TRBV7-3 to TRBJ2-7; 7 positions agree with TRBD2. Germline lookup yields CDR1 SGHTA and CDR2 FQGTGA. J lost 2 bases, V lost 1 base, and 14 bases had no gene match. The CDR3 spans 18 residues. The CDR3 DNA is TGTGCCAGCAGCTTAATAGGCGGTGGGGCTAGCGGCGCCTACGAGCAGTACTTC. Translation: CASSLIGGGASGAYEQYF. Drawing the rest from reference TRBV7-3 and TRBJ2-7, the complete variable domain is GAGVSQTPSNKVTEKGKYVELRCDPISGHTALYWYRQSLGQGPEFLIYFQGTGAADDSGLPNDRFFAVRPEGSVSTLKIQRTERGDSAVYLCASSLIGGGASGAYEQYFGPGTRLTVT.

V and J are TRBV2 and TRBJ2-7; TRBD2 matches 10 bases. This CDR3 contains 16 residues. V lost 3 bases to trimming and J lost 4 bases; unmatched junction nucleotides: 9. Germline CDR1 is SNHLY and CDR2 is FYNNEI. In nucleotides, the CDR3 is TGTGCCAGCAGTGAGGGACTAGCGCGTCTAGGTTACGAGCAGTACTTC. Translated, it gives CASSEGLARLGYEQYF.

In this sample, this clone turned up once. The V gene is TRBV4-1, the J gene TRBJ2-5; 8 nucleotides line up with TRBD1. V shed 1 base and J 4 bases; nucleotides not matched to a gene: 5. Per the germline V gene, CDR1 is MGHRA and CDR2 is YSYEKL. CDR3 size: 15 residues. CDR3 in DNA: TGCGCCAGCAGCCAAGTTCAGGGGGCGGGAGAGACCCAGTACTTC. Residues: CASSQVQGAGETQYF.

The chain couples TRBV30 to TRBJ1-6; 7 nucleotides align to TRBD1. Trimming removed 3 bases from V and 6 bases from J; junction bases left unmatched: 5. CDR3 length equals 14 residues. Germline assignment: CDR1 GTSNPN and CDR2 SVGIG (reference sequence). CDR3 sequence (DNA): TGTGCCTGGAGCGAGGGACAGCTTAATTCACCCCTCCACTTT. The encoded protein is CAWSEGQLNSPLHF.

The chain combines TRBV6-1 with TRBJ1-5, with D unresolved. Deletions cut 1 base from V and 9 bases from J, with 7 bases between. CDR1 and CDR2 from the germline V gene are MNHNS and SASEGT. CDR3 size: 12 residues. CDR3 nucleotide sequence: TGTGCCAGCAGTGAAGAACCGATGCCCCAGCATTTT. It specifies CASSEEPMPQHF.

The CDR3 coding sequence is TGTGCCAGCAGCAAGTTTTGGGGGACAGGGCTAAGAAGGGAGCTGTTTTTT. It yields the protein CASSKFWGTGLRRELFF. The chain couples TRBV21-1 to TRBJ2-2; the D segment call TRBD1 is taken from the table without a DNA check. TRBV21-1 counts as a pseudogene. This CDR3 is built from 17 residues.

The chain joins TRBV7-9 to TRBJ1-5; unclear D gene. CDR1 and CDR2 (germline): SEHNR, FQNEAQ (reference sequence). Trimming removed 5 bases at V and 7 bases at J, with 12 bases between. CDR3 length equals 13 residues. For the CDR3, the DNA is TGTGCCAGCAGCCGGAGCGAGATCCAGCCCCAGCATTTT. Encoded protein: CASSRSEIQPQHF. Filled out from reference TRBV7-9 and TRBJ1-5, the complete variable domain reads DTGVSQNPRHKITKRGQNVTFRCDPISEHNRLYWYRQTLGQGPEFLTYFQNEAQLEKSRLLSDRFSAERPKGSFSTLEIQRTEQGDSAMYLCASSRSEIQPQHFGDGTRLSIL.

The chain has TRBV6-6 and TRBJ1-3; 9 positions match TRBD1. The CDR3 totals 16 residues. J was trimmed by 1 base and V by 7 bases; bases with no gene match: 8. From germline, CDR1 is MNHNY and CDR2 SVGAGI (reference sequence). CDR3 sequence: CASIKQGAKSGNTIYF. The CDR3 DNA reads TGTGCCAGCATCAAACAGGGGGCGAAGTCTGGAAACACCATATATTTT.

The chain recombines TRBV28 with TRBJ1-5; 10 positions agree with TRBD1. The CDR3 is made up of 15 amino acids. The junction had 3 bases not matched to a gene; V was cut back by 5 bases and J by 2 bases. In germline, CDR1 is MDHEN, CDR2 SYDVKM. CDR3 in amino acids: CASSRTGGGNQPQHF. CDR3 coding DNA: TGTGCCAGCAGTAGGACAGGGGGGGGCAATCAGCCCCAGCATTTT.

This CDR3 reads CASSIRTNSPLHF. In DNA, the CDR3 is TGTGCCAGTAGTATCAGGACCAATTCACCCCTCCACTTT. The chain carries TRBV19 and TRBJ1-6; no clear D gene. Germline CDR1 and CDR2: LNHDA and SQIVND (reference sequence). The CDR3 length is 13 residues. With 3 bases removed from V and 7 bases from J, the gap between germline ends came to 7 bases.

The chain joins TRBV29-1 to TRBJ1-1; D perhaps matches TRBD1 (6 bases). The germline gives CDR1 SQVTM, CDR2 ANQGSEA. The CDR3 covers 10 residues. V lost 7 bases to trimming and J lost 11 bases, with 14 bases between them. Here the CDR3 DNA reads TGCAGCGCCGAGACAGGTGGGGCTTTCTTT. It encodes CSAETGGAFF.

The gene calls are TRBV28 and TRBJ1-2, with D possibly being TRBD1 (5 bases). V was pared by 8 bases and J by 8 bases, with 18 bases between. Germline V lookup: CDR1 MDHEN, CDR2 SYDVKM. The length of the CDR3 is 13 residues. Written as DNA, the CDR3 is TGTGCCAGCCGCCTGGGGGTTGGAGGGGGCTACACCTTC. Protein: CASRLGVGGGYTF.

CDR3 bases: TGTGCCAGTAGTGGCCGGACAGGGGGAAATCAGCCCCAGCATTTT. Protein sequence: CASSGRTGGNQPQHF. The chain uses TRBV19 and TRBJ1-5; 10 nucleotides agree with TRBD1. The CDR3 totals 15 residues. V was clipped by 5 bases and J by 4 bases; unmatched bases: 5. Looked up from germline, CDR1 is LNHDA and CDR2 is SQIVND (reference sequence).

The V gene is TRBV7-9, the J gene TRBJ1-4, with a tentative D call TRBD1 (6 bases). The ends were cut back, 5 bases at V and 8 bases at J, with 15 bases in the middle. This CDR3 has 14 residues. Germline lookup yields CDR1 SEHNR and CDR2 FQNEAQ (reference sequence). CDR3: CASSQQGWEEKLFF. The CDR3 DNA sequence: TGTGCCAGCAGCCAACAGGGATGGGAGGAAAAACTGTTTTTT.

The rearrangement uses TRBV5-5 and TRBJ1-2; TRBD1 agrees at 8 bases. CDR1 and CDR2 (germline): SGHKS, YYEKEE (reference sequence). V trimming: 4 bases; J trimming: 2 bases; junction bases outside the gene matches: 4. The CDR3 contains 14 residues. The CDR3 here is CASSIRTGNYGYTF. CDR3 in DNA: TGTGCCAGCAGCATCCGGACAGGGAACTATGGCTACACCTTC. The whole variable domain, remainder taken from reference TRBV5-5 and TRBJ1-2, is DAGVTQSPTHLIKTRGQQVTLRCSPISGHKSVSWYQQVLGQGPQFIFQYYEKEERGRGNFPDRFSARQFPNYSSELNVNALLLGDSALYLCASSIRTGNYGYTFGSGTRLTVV.

The chain has TRBV9 and TRBJ1-5; 8 nucleotides align to TRBD1. The germline gives CDR1 SGDLS, CDR2 YYNGEE. The CDR3 has 16 amino acids. J lost 0 bases, V lost 4 bases, and 6 bases had no gene match. The CDR3 nucleotides read TGTGCCAGCAGCCCACGGGACAGGTATAGCAATCAGCCCCAGCATTTT. It is translated as CASSPRDRYSNQPQHF.

The chain joins TRBV6-6 to TRBJ1-3; D remains ambiguous. The CDR3 is 14 amino acids. Germline V lookup: CDR1 MNHNY, CDR2 SVGAGI (reference sequence). V was clipped by 11 bases and J by 3 bases, with 17 bases between them. CDR3 loop: CAAAQAFGGNTIYF. DNA of the CDR3: TGTGCCGCCGCCCAGGCGTTCGGTGGAAACACCATATATTTT.

This clone was detected only once. The chain uses TRBV9 and TRBJ1-1; D is ambiguous. CDR3 length equals 14 residues. Germline V gene data show CDR1 as SGDLS and CDR2 as YYNGEE. Between the trimmed V and J ends, which lost 1 base and 1 base, there was a span of 8 bases. This CDR3 is CASSVKSGNTEAFF. CDR3 sequence (DNA): TGTGCCAGCAGCGTAAAGTCGGGGAACACTGAAGCTTTCTTT.

CDR3 DNA: TGCGCCAGCAGCCCGACAGGGGATAGGGGCAATCAGCCCCAGCATTTT. This sequence encodes CASSPTGDRGNQPQHF. The V call is TRBV23-1, the J call TRBJ1-5; 8 bases align to TRBD1. TRBV23-1 qualifies as an ORF whose function is uncertain. Losses at the gene ends were 6 bases for V and 2 bases for J; bases not matched to a gene: 9. The CDR3 loop spans 16 amino acids.

The rearrangement links TRBV7-2 to TRBJ2-7; 9 bases are a match to TRBD1. Germline V lookup: CDR1 SGHTA, CDR2 FQGNSA. The CDR3 runs 14 residues. With 1 base clipped from V and 2 bases from J, the junction kept 0 bases outside the gene matches. The CDR3 DNA follows: TGTGCCAGCAGCTTAGGGACAGGGGCCTACGAGCAGTACTTC. Translating gives CASSLGTGAYEQYF.

The genes are TRBV11-3 and TRBJ2-7; no clear D. V lost 3 bases and J lost 4, with 13 bases in between. CDR1 SGHNT and CDR2 YENEEA come from the germline V gene. The CDR3 loop spans 14 amino acids. CDR3: CASSLVSVVYEQYF. CDR3 DNA: TGTGCCAGCAGCTTGGTGAGTGTGGTTTACGAGCAGTACTTC.